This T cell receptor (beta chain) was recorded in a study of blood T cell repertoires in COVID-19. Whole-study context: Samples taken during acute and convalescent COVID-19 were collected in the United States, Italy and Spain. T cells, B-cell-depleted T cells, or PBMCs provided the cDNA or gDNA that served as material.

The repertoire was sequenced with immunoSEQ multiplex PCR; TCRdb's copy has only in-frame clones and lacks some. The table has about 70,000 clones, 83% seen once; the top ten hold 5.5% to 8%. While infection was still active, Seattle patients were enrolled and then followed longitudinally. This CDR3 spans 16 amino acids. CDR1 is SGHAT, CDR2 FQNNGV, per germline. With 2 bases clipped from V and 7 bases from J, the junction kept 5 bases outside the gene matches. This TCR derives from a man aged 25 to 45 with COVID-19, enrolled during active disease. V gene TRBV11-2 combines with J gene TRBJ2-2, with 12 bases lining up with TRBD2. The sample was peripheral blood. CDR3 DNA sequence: TGTGCCAGCAGCTTAAGACTAGCGGGAGAGAACGGGGAGCTGTTTTTT. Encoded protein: CASSLRLAGENGELFF.